The rows below give T cell receptor beta chains drawn from one sample of a study of blood T cell repertoires in COVID-19. The assay was immunoSEQ multiplex PCR, and TCRdb's table has in-frame clones only and misses some. The sample carries approximately 290,000 clones, about 86% recorded once. The sequenced sample consisted of peripheral blood. All receptors come from a person aged 65 to 85 with COVID-19, enrolled during active disease. CDR3s include the opening cysteine and the closing phenylalanine or tryptophan. The D gene is left open where the match is weak. The size field is filled for only some rows; it gives once, few, many or a size class.

TRBV28,.,TRBJ1-1,.,CASSFRQENTEAFF,TGTGCCAGCAGTTTCCGACAGGAGAACACTGAAGCTTTCTTT
TRBV24-1,.,TRBJ2-7,large,CATSEGGEQYF,TGTGCCACCAGTGAAGGGGGCGAGCAGTACTTC
TRBV11-2,.,TRBJ2-7,.,CASSLVWQGTYEQYF,TGTGCCAGCAGCTTAGTCTGGCAGGGTACCTACGAGCAGTACTTC
TRBV29-1,.,TRBJ2-7,.,CSVEKGGDEQYF,TGCAGCGTTGAAAAGGGAGGTGACGAGCAGTACTTC
TRBV2,.,TRBJ2-1,.,CASSGGLTGSHNEQFF,TGTGCCAGCAGTGGGGGGTTGACAGGAAGCCACAATGAGCAGTTCTTC
TRBV27,TRBD1,TRBJ2-1,.,CASSLITGVGEQFF,TGTGCCAGCAGTTTAATTACAGGGGTGGGTGAGCAGTTCTTC
TRBV15,.,TRBJ1-5,.,CATSRANRVGQPQHF,TGTGCCACCAGCAGAGCAAACAGGGTTGGGCAGCCCCAGCATTTT
TRBV5-4,.,TRBJ2-5,.,CASSLATVQETQYF,TGTGCCAGCAGCTTGGCGACTGTACAAGAGACCCAGTACTTC
TRBV5-4,.,TRBJ2-5,.,CAEGGIQTREETQYF,TGTGCCGAGGGCGGGATCCAGACGCGAGAAGAGACCCAGTACTTC
TRBV4-2,TRBD2,TRBJ2-2,.,CASSQAGGPGELFF,TGTGCCAGCAGCCAAGCGGGAGGGCCCGGGGAGCTGTTTTTT
TRBV7-2,TRBD1,TRBJ1-1,.,CASSPRTGINTEAFF,TGTGCCAGCAGCCCCCGGACAGGGATAAACACTGAAGCTTTCTTT
TRBV12-3/TRBV12-4,.,TRBJ2-2,few,CASSPYTGELFF,TGTGCCAGCAGTCCGTACACCGGGGAGCTGTTTTTT
TRBV15,.,TRBJ1-1,.,CATSRDHRPTEAFF,TGTGCCACCAGCAGAGACCACAGGCCGACTGAAGCTTTCTTT
TRBV3-1/TRBV3-2,.,TRBJ2-2,.,CASSQFSGVGELFF,TGTGCCAGCAGCCAATTTTCGGGTGTCGGGGAGCTGTTTTTT
TRBV27,TRBD2,TRBJ2-7,few,CASSFRGLAGVSDEQYF,TGTGCCAGCAGTTTCCGGGGACTAGCGGGAGTTTCCGACGAGCAGTACTTC
TRBV20-1,.,TRBJ1-6,.,CSARVGSPLHF,TGCAGTGCTAGAGTGGGCTCACCCCTCCACTTT
TRBV5-1,.,TRBJ1-5,.,CASSPGLEGSVQPQHF,TGCGCCAGCAGCCCAGGTCTGGAGGGTTCGGTTCAGCCCCAGCATTTT
TRBV10-2,TRBD1,TRBJ2-7,few,CASKDRAYEQYF,TGCGCCAGCAAGGACAGGGCTTACGAGCAGTACTTC
TRBV28,TRBD1,TRBJ1-4,.,CASKIGTAYNEKLFF,TGTGCCAGCAAAATAGGGACAGCTTATAATGAAAAACTGTTTTTT
TRBV7-9,TRBD2,TRBJ2-2,.,CASSILPGLAGRNTGELFF,TGTGCCAGCAGCATCCTCCCGGGACTAGCGGGGAGGAACACCGGGGAGCTGTTTTTT
TRBV6-5,.,TRBJ1-2,.,CASSYSRAENYGYTF,TGTGCCAGCAGTTACTCGAGAGCGGAAAACTATGGCTACACCTTC
TRBV9,.,TRBJ1-1,once,CASSVSRNTEAFF,TGTGCCAGCAGCGTATCCCGGAACACTGAAGCTTTCTTT
TRBV9,.,TRBJ2-2,.,CASSVVSGVWTTGELFF,TGTGCCAGCAGCGTAGTATCGGGGGTCTGGACTACCGGGGAGCTGTTTTTT
TRBV7-2,TRBD1,TRBJ2-7,.,CASSNRQGVYEQYF,TGTGCCAGCAGCAACAGACAGGGCGTCTACGAGCAGTACTTC
TRBV2,TRBD2,TRBJ2-5,once,CASSPGLAGGETQYF,TGTGCCAGCAGTCCCGGACTAGCGGGTGGGGAGACCCAGTACTTC
TRBV29-1,.,TRBJ2-5,.,CSGGGGQETQYF,TGCAGCGGGGGAGGAGGGCAAGAGACCCAGTACTTC
TRBV6-5,.,TRBJ2-7,.,CASSYGEHEQYF,TGTGCCAGCAGTTACGGGGAGCACGAGCAGTACTTC
TRBV29-1,.,TRBJ2-3,.,CSVGGTDTQYF,TGCAGCGTTGGAGGTACAGATACGCAGTATTTT
TRBV19,.,TRBJ2-1,.,CASGHNEQFF,TGTGCCAGTGGGCACAATGAGCAGTTCTTC
TRBV6-5,.,TRBJ2-5,.,CASSYRGSGETQYF,TGTGCCAGCAGTTACAGGGGTTCCGGGGAGACCCAGTACTTC
TRBV10-3,.,TRBJ1-2,many,CAISDGSQGGYGYTF,TGTGCCATCAGTGACGGGAGTCAGGGTGGCTATGGCTACACCTTC
TRBV7-9,.,TRBJ1-4,.,CASSLIGSKLFF,TGTGCCAGCAGCTTGATCGGGAGTAAACTGTTTTTT
TRBV19,.,TRBJ1-6,.,CASTSRGFKFKSSYNSPLHF,TGTGCCAGTACATCCAGGGGTTTCAAATTCAAAAGCTCCTATAATTCACCCCTCCACTTT
TRBV4-3,TRBD1,TRBJ1-3,.,CASSQDRGQAGNTIYF,TGCGCCAGCAGCCAAGACAGGGGACAGGCAGGAAACACCATATATTTT
TRBV18,TRBD1,TRBJ1-1,once,CASSPRTGTNTEAFF,TGTGCCAGCTCACCTAGGACAGGGACGAACACTGAAGCTTTCTTT
TRBV4-1,TRBD2,TRBJ2-7,.,CASSPPSGRAFTEQYF,TGCGCCAGCAGCCCCCCTAGCGGGAGGGCCTTCACCGAGCAGTACTTC
TRBV6-1,.,TRBJ2-5,.,CASSEVHRKETQYF,TGTGCCAGCAGTGAAGTGCACAGAAAAGAGACCCAGTACTTC
TRBV14,.,TRBJ1-6,.,CASSQGPRVGSYNSPLHF,TGTGCCAGCAGCCAAGGCCCCAGGGTCGGCTCCTATAATTCACCCCTCCACTTT
TRBV2,TRBD2,TRBJ2-5,few,CASSLTSGMAETQYF,TGTGCCAGCAGTCTTACTAGCGGGATGGCGGAGACCCAGTACTTC
TRBV19,.,TRBJ1-5,.,CASSRQLLGNQPQHF,TGTGCCAGTAGCCGACAACTTCTTGGGAATCAGCCCCAGCATTTT
TRBV7-8,.,TRBJ1-2,.,CASSLGTPNYGYTF,TGTGCCAGCAGCTTAGGCACACCCAACTATGGCTACACCTTC
TRBV28,.,TRBJ2-7,.,CASSFTYRDTGYEQYF,TGTGCCAGCAGTTTTACATACCGGGACACTGGATACGAGCAGTACTTC
TRBV3-1/TRBV3-2,.,TRBJ1-2,.,CASSQPGGGSGGYTF,TGTGCCAGCAGCCAACCCGGTGGAGGTAGCGGCGGCTACACCTTC
TRBV29-1,.,TRBJ1-1,.,CSVNQWTEAFF,TGCAGCGTTAATCAGTGGACTGAAGCTTTCTTT
TRBV7-2,TRBD1,TRBJ1-2,once,CASSYDRAYGYTF,TGTGCCAGCAGCTATGACAGGGCTTATGGCTACACCTTC
TRBV5-4,.,TRBJ1-2,.,CASSFQDRKHYGYTF,TGTGCCAGCAGCTTTCAGGACAGAAAACACTATGGCTACACCTTC
TRBV27,TRBD2,TRBJ2-7,.,CASSVSGRNREQYF,TGTGCCAGCAGTGTTAGCGGGAGAAATCGCGAGCAGTACTTC
TRBV5-6,.,TRBJ1-2,.,CASSLVTVVNYGYTF,TGTGCCAGCAGCTTGGTTACAGTCGTAAACTATGGCTACACCTTC
TRBV18,TRBD1,TRBJ1-1,.,CASSPGQAFQVEF,TGTGCCAGCTCACCGGGACAGGCTTTCCAGGTTGAGTTT
TRBV5-5,.,TRBJ1-2,.,CASSLDLRHGYTF,TGTGCCAGCAGCTTGGACTTGAGGCATGGCTACACCTTC
TRBV6-5,.,TRBJ2-5,.,CASRLGMRETQYF,TGTGCCAGCAGACTCGGAATGCGGGAGACCCAGTACTTC
TRBV6-5,TRBD1,TRBJ1-5,.,CASTGSNQPQHF,TGTGCCTCGACAGGGAGCAATCAGCCCCAGCATTTT
TRBV7-9,TRBD1,TRBJ2-5,.,CASSYRQGLQETQYF,TGTGCCAGCAGTTACCGACAGGGATTGCAAGAGACCCAGTACTTC
TRBV11-2,.,TRBJ1-3,.,CASSTGFSAGNTIYF,TGTGCCAGCAGCACAGGTTTTTCTGCTGGAAACACCATATATTTT
TRBV6-6,TRBD2,TRBJ2-1,.,CASIQREPSYNEQFF,TGTGCCAGCATCCAGCGGGAGCCCTCCTACAATGAGCAGTTCTTC
TRBV7-3,TRBD2,TRBJ2-1,.,CASSPTSGPYNEQFF,TGTGCCAGCAGCCCTACTAGCGGGCCCTACAATGAGCAGTTCTTC
TRBV6-1,.,TRBJ1-5,few,CASSEEREPYSNQPQHF,TGTGCCAGCAGTGAAGAGCGGGAACCGTATAGCAATCAGCCCCAGCATTTT
TRBV19,.,TRBJ2-2,.,CASRRKPGSDTGELFF,TGTGCCAGTAGAAGGAAGCCGGGGAGCGACACCGGGGAGCTGTTTTTT
TRBV27,TRBD1,TRBJ1-1,.,CASSLQGARTEAFF,TGTGCCAGCAGCTTACAGGGGGCGCGCACTGAAGCTTTCTTT